Listed here are 27 T cell receptor beta chains from one sample, sequenced in a study of T cell repertoires in cytomegalovirus infection. TCRdb fed the reads into MiXCR, producing one record per CDR3 protein. The sample lists about 160,000 distinct CDR3 sequences, 17% occurring once. The sample comprised CD8+ T cells from PBMCs. These receptors were collected from a human donor in good health (CMV status not recorded). Some clones in this sample may be carry-over from other donors' samples.

The CDR3 protein is CASSLTSGGSTDTQYF. CDR3 DNA sequence: TGTGCCAGCAGCTTAACTAGCGGGGGAAGCACAGATACGCAGTATTTT. The rearrangement joins TRBV7-9 to TRBJ2-3; TRBD2 matches 11 bases. The ends lost 2 bases at V and 0 bases at J; junction bases unmatched: 1. Germline lookup yields CDR1 SEHNR and CDR2 FQNEAQ (reference sequence). The CDR3 extends over 16 amino acids.

J is TRBJ2-1 and V is TRBV29-1; D may be TRBD1 (6 bases). The CDR3 covers 12 residues. Germline V gene data show CDR1 as SQVTM and CDR2 as ANQGSEA. Trimming took 8 bases from V and 4 from J, leaving 12 bases between them. As DNA, the CDR3 is TGCAGCCATCGGACAGAATACAATGAGCAGTTCTTC. It encodes CSHRTEYNEQFF.

The chain combines TRBV6-2 or TRBV6-3 with TRBJ2-1; D gene ambiguous. This CDR3 contains 15 residues. Germline CDR1 reads MNHEY; CDR2 reads SVGEGT. The V end lost 8 bases, the J end lost 0 bases, and 14 bases lay between the germline ends. The CDR3 sequence: CASGRSGFSYNEQFF. As DNA, the CDR3 is TGTGCCAGCGGCCGGTCTGGCTTCTCCTACAATGAGCAGTTCTTC.

V gene TRBV7-9 combines with J gene TRBJ2-7, with TRBD1 matching over 9 bases. Trimming cost V 5 bases and J 5 bases; bases outside gene matches: 10. Germline V gene data show CDR1 as SEHNR and CDR2 as FQNEAQ (reference sequence). The CDR3 has 15 amino acids. The CDR3 reads CASSLVGGQGDEQYF. CDR3 DNA: TGTGCCAGCAGCCTCGTAGGGGGACAGGGAGACGAGCAGTACTTC. The entire variable domain, with the rest obtained from reference TRBV7-9 and TRBJ2-7, is as follows: DTGVSQNPRHKITKRGQNVTFRCDPISEHNRLYWYRQTLGQGPEFLTYFQNEAQLEKSRLLSDRFSAERPKGSFSTLEIQRTEQGDSAMYLCASSLVGGQGDEQYFGPGTRLTVT.

The table lists this clonotype with a few counts. The chain combines TRBV14 with TRBJ2-1; D is ambiguous. Looked up from germline, CDR1 is SGHDN and CDR2 is FVKESK. V lost 3 bases and J lost 3, with 6 bases in between. The CDR3 runs to 13 residues. DNA of the CDR3: TGTGCCAGCAGCCATAATGGCTACAATGAGCAGTTCTTC. This gives the protein CASSHNGYNEQFF.

This clonotype has a handful of counts. The chain employs TRBV7-9 and TRBJ1-6, with 8 bases lining up with TRBD1. The CDR3 consists of 15 residues. J gave up 8 bases and V 4 bases, and 7 bases lay outside the gene matches. CDR1 SEHNR and CDR2 FQNEAQ come from the germline V gene (reference sequence). The CDR3 region is CASSYPQGAYSPLHF. The CDR3 DNA reads as TGTGCCAGCAGCTACCCCCAGGGGGCTTATTCACCCCTCCACTTT.

The chain carries TRBV7-3 and TRBJ2-1, with 13 positions matching TRBD2. V dropped 5 bases and J dropped 7; count of bases not matched to a gene: 11. CDR3 length equals 17 residues. Germline CDR1 reads SGHTA; CDR2 reads FQGTGA. The CDR3 DNA is TGTGCCAGCAGCGGCCCCGGACTAGCGGGAGTCTATAATGAGCAGTTCTTC. Amino acid sequence: CASSGPGLAGVYNEQFF.

In this sample, this clonotype turned up a few times. This chain joins TRBV7-2 and TRBJ2-1, with 9 bases matching TRBD2. The CDR3 totals 14 residues. V was clipped by 4 bases and J by 7 bases; unmatched bases: 5. The germline CDR1 and CDR2 sequences are SGHTA and FQGNSA. CDR3 DNA sequence: TGTGCCAGCAGCTCACCGGGACTAGCAAATGAGCAGTTCTTC. Translated, it gives CASSSPGLANEQFF.

This chain joins TRBV27 and TRBJ2-2, with a possible D match to TRBD2 (6 bases). Trimming stripped 6 bases from V and 6 bases from J, with 8 bases between. The CDR3 sequence is 12 residues long. Germline V gene data show CDR1 as MNHEY and CDR2 as SMNVEV (reference sequence). CDR3 protein: CASRWGAGELFF. The DNA of the CDR3 is TGTGCCAGCAGATGGGGGGCCGGGGAGCTGTTTTTT.

This clonotype was counted between two and nine times. The chain has TRBV7-2 and TRBJ2-5; D might be TRBD2 (6 bases). CDR3 size: 15 residues. The V end lost 1 base, the J end lost 5 bases, and 14 bases lay between the germline ends. Germline CDR1 is SGHTA and CDR2 is FQGNSA. CDR3 region: CASSLVGGMGETQYF. CDR3 DNA sequence: TGTGCCAGCAGCTTAGTGGGAGGAATGGGGGAGACCCAGTACTTC.

This clonotype appeared a few times. This chain links TRBV14 with TRBJ2-7; no clear D gene. Trimming removed 0 bases from V and 0 bases from J, with 12 bases in between. CDR1 and CDR2 from the germline V gene are SGHDN and FVKESK. CDR3 length: 16 amino acids. DNA for the CDR3: TGTGCCAGCAGCCAAGATCTACCAGCCTACTCCTACGAGCAGTACTTC. This gives the protein CASSQDLPAYSYEQYF.

This clonotype was detected only a few times. V is TRBV28 and J is TRBJ1-1, with D uncertain. With 11 bases removed from V and 0 bases from J, the gap between germline ends came to 13 bases. Germline V gene lookup returns CDR1 MDHEN and CDR2 SYDVKM. The CDR3 length is 13 residues. Here the CDR3 DNA reads TGTGCCTGTCGGAGGGATATGAACACTGAAGCTTTCTTT. Its translation: CACRRDMNTEAFF.

The chain uses TRBV11-2 and TRBJ1-2, with D uncertain. Germline CDR1 reads SGHAT; CDR2 reads FQNNGV. Deletions cut 3 bases from V and 7 bases from J, with 15 bases between. The CDR3 spans 14 residues. CDR3 coding DNA: TGTGCCAGCAGCTTTTCCGCGGATCTCCTTGGCTACACCTTC. This encodes CASSFSADLLGYTF.

The rearrangement uses TRBV7-2 and TRBJ1-5, with D maybe TRBD1 (5 bases). Germline loops: CDR1 SGHTA, CDR2 FQGNSA. The V and J ends lost 5 bases and 4 bases respectively, with 18 bases between them. This CDR3 is built from 16 residues. CDR3 nucleotide sequence: TGTGCCAGCAGCCCCAGAGTCAGGGACGGTAATCAGCCCCAGCATTTT. Protein sequence: CASSPRVRDGNQPQHF.

This clonotype has only a few counts. The chain has TRBV14 and TRBJ2-2; 8 positions match TRBD1. J gave up 5 bases and V 4 bases, and 9 bases lay outside the gene matches. This CDR3 has 16 residues. The germline CDR1 and CDR2 sequences are SGHDN and FVKESK. The CDR3 bases are TGTGCCAGCAGCCTAGGGACAGGCGAAGTGACCGGGGAGCTGTTTTTT. Protein: CASSLGTGEVTGELFF.

The chain has TRBV20-1 and TRBJ2-1, with D possibly being TRBD2 (5 bases). The V end lost 0 bases, the J end lost 3 bases, and 6 bases lay between the germline ends. Germline CDR1 reads DFQATT; CDR2 reads SNEGSKA (reference sequence). The CDR3 is made up of 13 amino acids. As DNA, the CDR3 is TGCAGTGCTAGAGATCGGGGCTACAATGAGCAGTTCTTC. This gives the protein CSARDRGYNEQFF.

This clonotype was seen repeatedly, ten times or more. The rearrangement links TRBV6-2 or TRBV6-3 to TRBJ2-2; 9 bases are shared with TRBD2. V was clipped by 0 bases and J by 6 bases; unmatched bases: 2. This CDR3 has 15 amino acids. Per germline, CDR1 MNHEY and CDR2 SVGEGT. The CDR3 DNA reads TGTGCCAGCAGTTACTCTAGCGGGAGTTCCGGGGAGCTGTTTTTT. Its translation: CASSYSSGSSGELFF.

The chain couples TRBV7-2 to TRBJ1-1, with D maybe TRBD1 (5 bases). Trimming took off 1 base at V and 5 bases at J, with 14 bases between the two ends. The CDR3 sequence is 15 residues long. CDR1 SGHTA and CDR2 FQGNSA come from the germline V gene. Here the CDR3 DNA reads TGTGCCAGCAGCTTAGGCCCCCCCAGGGCAACTGAAGCTTTCTTT. Translated, it gives CASSLGPPRATEAFF.

The chain carries TRBV5-4 and TRBJ2-2; D remains ambiguous. Germline V lookup: CDR1 SGHNT, CDR2 YYREEE (reference sequence). V lost 1 base to trimming and J lost 7 bases, with 5 bases between them. The CDR3 spans 12 residues. The CDR3 DNA reads as TGTGCCAGCAGCTTGAAAGGCGGGGAGCTGTTTTTT. Amino acids: CASSLKGGELFF.

This sequence joins TRBV7-2 and TRBJ2-7; 9 bases are a match to TRBD2. CDR1 SGHTA and CDR2 FQGNSA come from the germline V gene. The CDR3 contains 14 residues. Losses at the gene ends were 5 bases for V and 2 bases for J; bases not matched to a gene: 4. CDR3 coding DNA: TGTGCCAGCAGCGCCGGCGGGGGGGCCTACGAGCAGTACTTC. Its translation: CASSAGGGAYEQYF.

This clonotype was seen many times. V is TRBV7-8 and J is TRBJ1-6; TRBD1 matches 11 bases. V was clipped by 1 base and J by 6 bases; unmatched bases: 5. Germline CDR1 is SGHVS and CDR2 is FQNEAQ. This CDR3 contains 17 residues. CDR3 sequence reads: CASSLVGTGGLNSPLHF. The CDR3 bases are TGTGCCAGCAGCTTAGTCGGGACAGGGGGTCTTAATTCACCCCTCCACTTT. The full variable domain, with the rest looked up from reference TRBV7-8 and TRBJ1-6, is GAGVSQSPRYKVAKRGQDVALRCDPISGHVSLFWYQQALGQGPEFLTYFQNEAQLDKSGLPSDRFFAERPEGSVSTLKIQRTQQEDSAVYLCASSLVGTGGLNSPLHFGNGTRLTVT.

This clonotype has more than one count but fewer than ten. This chain connects TRBV7-2 to TRBJ1-1, with D perhaps TRBD1 (5 bases). The CDR3 covers 15 residues. From germline, CDR1 is SGHTA and CDR2 FQGNSA. V shed 1 base and J shed 5 bases, with 14 bases lying between them. Written as DNA, the CDR3 is TGTGCCAGCAGCTTAGTGGCGGAGGGGCGGACTGAAGCTTTCTTT. This translates into CASSLVAEGRTEAFF.

This clonotype occurred a few times. This chain joins TRBV6-1 and TRBJ1-5; D unresolved. V gave up 2 bases and J gave up 0 bases, with 5 bases separating them. This CDR3 is built from 14 residues. Germline V gene data show CDR1 as MNHNS and CDR2 as SASEGT. This CDR3 reads CASSETVSNQPQHF. In DNA, the CDR3 is TGTGCCAGCAGTGAAACGGTTAGCAATCAGCCCCAGCATTTT.

This chain connects TRBV7-2 to TRBJ2-3; 9 nucleotides match TRBD2. J was trimmed by 3 bases and V by 4 bases; bases with no gene match: 2. This CDR3 comprises 14 residues. CDR1 SGHTA and CDR2 FQGNSA come from the germline V gene. The CDR3, as DNA: TGTGCCAGCAGCTATAGCGGGAGTACAGATACGCAGTATTTT. This encodes CASSYSGSTDTQYF.

This clonotype was recorded once. The chain has TRBV29-1 and TRBJ2-7; 7 nucleotides agree with TRBD2. Germline CDR1 SQVTM, CDR2 ANQGSEA. The CDR3 totals 15 residues. The J segment lost 3 bases and the V segment lost 3 bases, leaving 11 bases of the junction unmatched. The CDR3 sequence is CSVEGHLGGDYEQYF. DNA for the CDR3: TGCAGCGTTGAGGGCCACTTGGGGGGGGACTACGAGCAGTACTTC.

This clonotype was counted a few times. This chain uses TRBV7-2 with TRBJ2-3; D gene unclear. The germline V gene encodes CDR1 SGHTA and CDR2 FQGNSA. CDR3 size: 14 residues. Trimming removed 0 bases at V and 4 bases at J, with 8 bases between. CDR3 bases: TGTGCCAGCAGCTTAGCGGGCCCGCCAGATACGCAGTATTTT. It translates to CASSLAGPPDTQYF.

J is TRBJ1-1 and V is TRBV20-1; TRBD1 matches 8 bases. V trimming: 0 bases; J trimming: 3 bases; junction bases outside the gene matches: 6. The CDR3 covers 15 residues. CDR1 and CDR2 from the germline V gene are DFQATT and SNEGSKA (reference sequence). CDR3 DNA sequence: TGCAGTGCTAGAGACCTGGACAGGGTGGACACTGAAGCTTTCTTT. Its translation is CSARDLDRVDTEAFF.